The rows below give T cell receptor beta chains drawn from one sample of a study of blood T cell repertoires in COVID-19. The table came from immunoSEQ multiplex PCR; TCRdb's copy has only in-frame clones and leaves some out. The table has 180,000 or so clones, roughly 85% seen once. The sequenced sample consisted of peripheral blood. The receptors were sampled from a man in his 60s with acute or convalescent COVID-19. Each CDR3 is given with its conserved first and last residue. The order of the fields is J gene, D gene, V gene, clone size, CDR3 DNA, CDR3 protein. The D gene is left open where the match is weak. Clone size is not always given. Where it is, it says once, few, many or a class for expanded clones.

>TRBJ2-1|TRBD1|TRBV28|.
TGTGCCAGCAGAGGACAGGGCAGGGGTGAGCAGTTCTTC
CASRGQGRGEQFF
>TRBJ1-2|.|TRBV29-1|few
TGCAGCGTTGAAGATCAACTAGAGCAGCAGTGGGGCTATGGCTACACCTTC
CSVEDQLEQQWGYGYTF
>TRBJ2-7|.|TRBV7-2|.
TGTGCCAGCAGCAACAGGAAACGCTACGAGCAGTACTTC
CASSNRKRYEQYF
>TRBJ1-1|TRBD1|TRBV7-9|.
TGTGCCAGCAGCTTAGGGTCAGGGGGAAGTGAAGCTTTCTTT
CASSLGSGGSEAFF
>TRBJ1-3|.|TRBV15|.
TGTGCCACCAGCAGACATACAGGAAACACCATATATTTT
CATSRHTGNTIYF
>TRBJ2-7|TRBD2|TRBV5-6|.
TGTGCCAGCAGCTTGGTTTCTAGCGGTTCTCACTACGAGCAGTACTTC
CASSLVSSGSHYEQYF
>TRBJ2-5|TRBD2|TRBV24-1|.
TGTGCCACCAGTGATCGAGCTTGGGAGCGGGATGCCCCGGAGACCCAGTACTTC
CATSDRAWERDAPETQYF
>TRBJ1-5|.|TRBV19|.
TGTGCCAGTAGTAGTTGGGCCAGTAGCAATCAGCCCCAGCATTTT
CASSSWASSNQPQHF
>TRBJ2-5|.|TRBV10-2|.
TGCGCCAGCAGCGCTCACTCAGCGGGCGGGCGGGAGACCCAGTACTTC
CASSAHSAGGRETQYF
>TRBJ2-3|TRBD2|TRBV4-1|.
TGCGCCAGCAGCCAACCGGGACTAGCGGGAGGCCGCATTTCAGATACGCAGTATTTT
CASSQPGLAGGRISDTQYF
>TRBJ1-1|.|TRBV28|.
TGTGCCAGCAGGATGACGGGCACTGAAGCTTTCTTT
CASRMTGTEAFF
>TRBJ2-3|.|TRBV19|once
TGTGCCAGTAGTATGGGCAGAGACACAGATACGCAGTATTTT
CASSMGRDTDTQYF
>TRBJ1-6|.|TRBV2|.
TGTGCCAGCAGTATATATACAACAGATAATTCACCCCTCCACTTT
CASSIYTTDNSPLHF
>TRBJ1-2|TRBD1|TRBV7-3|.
TGTGCCAGCAGCAGAACACAGGGGGGAGGCTACACCTTC
CASSRTQGGGYTF
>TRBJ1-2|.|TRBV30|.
TGTGCCTGGAGGGCCGGGGGGGGCTATGGCTACACCTTC
CAWRAGGGYGYTF
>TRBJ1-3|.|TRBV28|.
TGTGCCAGCAGTTTAACCGGCAGATGGGCCGCCCCTAACTCTGGAAACACCATATATTTT
CASSLTGRWAAPNSGNTIYF
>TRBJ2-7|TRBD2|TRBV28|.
TGTGCCAGCAGACCCCCCCTAGCGGGAGATTACGAGCAGTACTTC
CASRPPLAGDYEQYF
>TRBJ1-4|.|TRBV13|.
TGTGCCAGCAGCCCTCCTTCTCGGAATGAAAAACTGTTTTTT
CASSPPSRNEKLFF
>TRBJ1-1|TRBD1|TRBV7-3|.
TGTGCCAGCAGCTTTGGACAGGGGGCCGAAGCTTTCTTT
CASSFGQGAEAFF
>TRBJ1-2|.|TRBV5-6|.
TGTGCCAGCAGCTGGCCCGCTCGGGGGGAGTATGGCTACACCTTC
CASSWPARGEYGYTF
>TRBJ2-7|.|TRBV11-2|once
TGTGCCAGCAGCTTAGGGGTACTATACGAGCAGTACTTC
CASSLGVLYEQYF
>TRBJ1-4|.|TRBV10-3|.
TGTGCCATCGGGCAGGCCAGAGAAAAACTGTTTTTT
CAIGQAREKLFF
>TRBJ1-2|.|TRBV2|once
TGTGCCAGTACCTCTGGGGGGGTAAGCTATGGCTACACCTTC
CASTSGGVSYGYTF
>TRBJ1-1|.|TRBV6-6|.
TGTGCCAGCACCGCGGGTACTGAAGCTTTCTTT
CASTAGTEAFF
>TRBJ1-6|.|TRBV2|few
TGTGCCAGTTCGTCTGCCTATAATTCACCCCTCCACTTT
CASSSAYNSPLHF
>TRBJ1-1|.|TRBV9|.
TGTGCCAGCAGCCTTAGACAGAACACTGAAGCTTTCTTT
CASSLRQNTEAFF
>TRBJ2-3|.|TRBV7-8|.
TGTGCCAGCAGCTTAGAGAGGCGGCGAGATACGCAGTATTTT
CASSLERRRDTQYF
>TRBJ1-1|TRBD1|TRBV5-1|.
TGCGCCAGCAGCTTGGCCGAGGGGGCTGGGACTGAAGCTTTCTTT
CASSLAEGAGTEAFF
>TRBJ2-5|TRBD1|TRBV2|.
TGTGCCAGCCGGGACAGACAAGAGACCCAGTACTTC
CASRDRQETQYF
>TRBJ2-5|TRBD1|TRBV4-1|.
TGCGCCAGCAGCCAAGGGCAGGGGGCGACCCAGTACTTC
CASSQGQGATQYF
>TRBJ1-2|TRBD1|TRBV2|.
TGTGCCGTAGCCGGAACAGGGGGCTTCCATGGCTACACCTTC
CAVAGTGGFHGYTF
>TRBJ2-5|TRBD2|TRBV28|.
TGTGCCAGCAGTCCCAGACTAGCGGGGGGCGGGGAGACCCAGTACTTC
CASSPRLAGGGETQYF
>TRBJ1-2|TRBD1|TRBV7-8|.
TGTGCCAGCAGCCTAGCCGGGACAGCAAATGGCTACACCTTC
CASSLAGTANGYTF
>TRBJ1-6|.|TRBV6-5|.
TGTGCCAGCACCGCGAGAGGAACGGATAATTCACCCCTCCACTTT
CASTARGTDNSPLHF
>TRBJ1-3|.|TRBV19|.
TGTGCCGTTAAGAGGAGCTCTGGAAACACCATATATTTT
CAVKRSSGNTIYF
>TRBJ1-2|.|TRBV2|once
TGTGCCAGCAGTGACTCAAGCGGGCTTGGCTACACCTTC
CASSDSSGLGYTF
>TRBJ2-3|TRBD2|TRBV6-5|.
TGTGCCAGCAGTTACTCCGGACTAGCGGGAGGGCCCTCGCAGTATTTT
CASSYSGLAGGPSQYF
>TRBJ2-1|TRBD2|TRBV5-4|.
TGTGCCAGCAGCCCCGGACTAGCGAACTACAATGAGCAGTTCTTC
CASSPGLANYNEQFF
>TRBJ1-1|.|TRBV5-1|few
TGCGCCAGCAGCTTGTTATCTGGGGCGAACACTGAAGCTTTCTTT
CASSLLSGANTEAFF
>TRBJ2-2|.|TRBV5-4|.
TGTGCCAGCAGCAAAAGAGGGCAGGGGGGCACCGGGGAGCTGTTTTTT
CASSKRGQGGTGELFF
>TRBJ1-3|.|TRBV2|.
TGTGCCAGTACGAGGATTTCTGGAAACACCATATATTTT
CASTRISGNTIYF
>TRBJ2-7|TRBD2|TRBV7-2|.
TGTGCCAGCAGCGTAGCCGGGACTAGCGTTACCTACGAGCAGTACTTC
CASSVAGTSVTYEQYF
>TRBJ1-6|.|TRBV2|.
TGTGCCAGCACGGCAGGGGTTAATTCACCCCTCCACTTT
CASTAGVNSPLHF
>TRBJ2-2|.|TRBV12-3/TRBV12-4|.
TGTGCCAGCAGTACCAGGGACACCGGGGAGCTGTTTTTT
CASSTRDTGELFF
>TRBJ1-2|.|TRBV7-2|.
TGTGCCAGCAGCTTAACTCTCGGACAGACGGGCTACACCTTC
CASSLTLGQTGYTF
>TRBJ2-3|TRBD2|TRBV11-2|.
TGTGCCAGCTCTCCGGGGACTAGCGGGCTCACAGATACGCAGTATTTT
CASSPGTSGLTDTQYF
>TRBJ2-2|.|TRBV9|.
TGTGCCAGCAGCGTAGCCGGGAAGAACACCGGGGAGCTGTTTTTT
CASSVAGKNTGELFF
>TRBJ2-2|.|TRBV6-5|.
TGTGCCAGCAGTTACCGGGGGTCGGGCACCGGGGAGCTGTTTTTT
CASSYRGSGTGELFF
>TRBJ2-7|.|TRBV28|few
TGTGCCAGCAGCAGGGGGGTGGCCTACGAGCAGTACTTC
CASSRGVAYEQYF
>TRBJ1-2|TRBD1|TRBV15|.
TGTGCCACCAGCAGCCCACTCAGGGGGCATGGCTACACCTTC
CATSSPLRGHGYTF
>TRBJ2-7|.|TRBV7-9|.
TGTGCCAGCACCAAAGGGGGGGTCTACGAGCAGTACTTC
CASTKGGVYEQYF
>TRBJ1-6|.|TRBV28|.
TGTGCCAGCAGTTTCGGGGGACCATATAATTCACCCCTCCACTTT
CASSFGGPYNSPLHF
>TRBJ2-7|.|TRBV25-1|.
TGTGCCAGCAGTGGAAGGACACGATCCCTAACGTGGGACGAGCAGTACTTC
CASSGRTRSLTWDEQYF
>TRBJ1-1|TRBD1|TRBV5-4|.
TGTGCCAGCAGCTTGGTCTCAGGGGGGTACACTGAAGCTTTCTTT
CASSLVSGGYTEAFF
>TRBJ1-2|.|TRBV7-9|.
TGTGCCAGCAGCTTTGGACAAACCTCCTATGGCTACACCTTC
CASSFGQTSYGYTF